The subject of this entry is one T cell receptor beta chain. Germline V gene data show CDR1 as SGHAT and CDR2 as FQNNGV. The CDR3 loop spans 13 amino acids. Trimming removed 0 bases at V and 9 bases at J, with 9 bases between. The source of the sample is a study of blood T cell repertoires in COVID-19. Background on the study: The study drew acute and convalescent COVID-19 samples from the United States, Italy and Spain. Sample material is recorded as cDNA or gDNA derived from T cells, B-cell-depleted T cells, or PBMCs.

In the study's own analysis: Using reference gene primer amplification, nucleated cell counts were estimated. The table came from immunoSEQ multiplex PCR; TCRdb's copy has only in-frame clones and leaves some out. V, J and clone size derive from that table, while D and trimming were established from the DNA sequence. The sample includes about 33,000 clones, more than 90% seen only once; the top ten take 9.5% to 15%. The genes are TRBV11-2 and TRBJ1-5; the D gene is possibly TRBD1 (5 bases). Material: peripheral blood. The receptor's source is a human donor in a cohort sampled during active COVID-19. This CDR3 reads CASSLDRASPQHF. DNA for the CDR3: TGTGCCAGCAGCTTAGACAGGGCCTCGCCCCAGCATTTT.